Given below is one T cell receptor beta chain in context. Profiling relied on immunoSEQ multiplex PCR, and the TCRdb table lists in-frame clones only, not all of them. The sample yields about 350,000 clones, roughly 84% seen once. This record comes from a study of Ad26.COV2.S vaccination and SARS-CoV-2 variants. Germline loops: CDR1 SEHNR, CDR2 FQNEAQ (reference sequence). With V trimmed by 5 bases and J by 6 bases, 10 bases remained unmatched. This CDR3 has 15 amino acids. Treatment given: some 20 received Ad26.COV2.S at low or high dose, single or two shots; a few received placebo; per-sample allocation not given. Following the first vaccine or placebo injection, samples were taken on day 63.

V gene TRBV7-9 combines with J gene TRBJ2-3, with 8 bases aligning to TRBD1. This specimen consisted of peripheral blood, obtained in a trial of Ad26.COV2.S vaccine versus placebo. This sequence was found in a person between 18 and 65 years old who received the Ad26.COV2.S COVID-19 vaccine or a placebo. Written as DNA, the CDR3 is TGTGCCAGCAGCAAAACAGGGGGTAGGGCGGATACGCAGTATTTT. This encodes CASSKTGGRADTQYF.